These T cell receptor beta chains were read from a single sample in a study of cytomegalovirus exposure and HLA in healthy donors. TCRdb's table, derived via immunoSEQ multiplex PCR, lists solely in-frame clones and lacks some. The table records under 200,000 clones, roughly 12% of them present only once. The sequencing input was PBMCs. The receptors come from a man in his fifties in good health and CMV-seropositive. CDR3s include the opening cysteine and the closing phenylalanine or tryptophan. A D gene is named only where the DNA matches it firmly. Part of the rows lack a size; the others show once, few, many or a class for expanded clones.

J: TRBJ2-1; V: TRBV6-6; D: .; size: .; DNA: TGTGCCAGCAGTCTTCTGGAACTAACCTACAATGAGCAGTTCTTC; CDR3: CASSLLELTYNEQFF
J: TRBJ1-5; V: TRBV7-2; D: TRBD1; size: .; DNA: TGTGCCAGCAGCGAGGGGGCAATAAGCAATCAGCCCCAGCATTTT; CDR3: CASSEGAISNQPQHF
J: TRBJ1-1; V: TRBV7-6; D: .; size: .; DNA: TGTGCCAGCAGATCAACAGGGACTGAAGCTTTCTTT; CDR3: CASRSTGTEAFF
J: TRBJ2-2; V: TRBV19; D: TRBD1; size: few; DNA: TGTGCCAGTAGGGACAGGGGGGACACCGGGGAGCTGTTTTTT; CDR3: CASRDRGDTGELFF
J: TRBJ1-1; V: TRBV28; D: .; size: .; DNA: TGTGCCAGCAGATCCGGGGGGGGCCCGAACACTGAAGCTTTCTTT; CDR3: CASRSGGGPNTEAFF
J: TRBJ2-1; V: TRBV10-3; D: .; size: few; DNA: TGTGCCATCAGTGAGTCAGTTCGGAATGAGCAGTTCTTC; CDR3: CAISESVRNEQFF
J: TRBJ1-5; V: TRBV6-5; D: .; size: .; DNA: TGTGCCACGAAGACCAGGGAAAATCAGCCCCAGCATTTT; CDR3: CATKTRENQPQHF
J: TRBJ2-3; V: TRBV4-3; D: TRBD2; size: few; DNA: TGCGCCAGCAGCCAATTGGTGGGTAGCGGGGGCCCTAGCACAGATACGCAGTATTTT; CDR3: CASSQLVGSGGPSTDTQYF
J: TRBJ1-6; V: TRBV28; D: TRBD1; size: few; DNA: TGTGCCAGCAGTCCCCCGACAGGGCCCTCACCCCTCCACTTT; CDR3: CASSPPTGPSPLHF
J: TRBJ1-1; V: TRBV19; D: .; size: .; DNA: TGTGCCAGTAGTATAGTCGGCCTAGGCTGGACTGAAGCTTTCTTT; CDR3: CASSIVGLGWTEAFF
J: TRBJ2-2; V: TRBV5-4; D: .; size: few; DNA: TGTGCCAGCAGCCCGCTGGGGGGGCGGTACACCGGGGAGCTGTTTTTT; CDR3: CASSPLGGRYTGELFF
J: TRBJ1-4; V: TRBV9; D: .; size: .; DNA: TGTGCCAGCAGCCCCGGACAGAGAACAACTAATGAAAAACTGTTTTTT; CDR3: CASSPGQRTTNEKLFF
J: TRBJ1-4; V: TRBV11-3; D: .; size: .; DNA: TGTGCCAGCAGCAGGGGCGAAAAACTGTTTTTT; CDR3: CASSRGEKLFF
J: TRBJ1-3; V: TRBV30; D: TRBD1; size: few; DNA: TGTGCCTGGAGTTCCGGGACAGGGGGCTCTGGAAACACCATATATTTT; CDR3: CAWSSGTGGSGNTIYF
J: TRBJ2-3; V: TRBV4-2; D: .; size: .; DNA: TGTGCCAGCAGCCAAGGTTTAGCTTCAGATACGCAGTATTTT; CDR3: CASSQGLASDTQYF
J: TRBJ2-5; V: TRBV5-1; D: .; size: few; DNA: TGCGCCAGCAGCATTCGACAGGTCCAAGAGACCCAGTACTTC; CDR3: CASSIRQVQETQYF
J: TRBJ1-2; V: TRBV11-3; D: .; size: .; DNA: TGTGCCAGCAGTCGGATGGGGCAGGCGGACTACACCTTC; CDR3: CASSRMGQADYTF
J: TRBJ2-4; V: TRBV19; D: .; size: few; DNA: TGTGCCAGTAGTATCTTCTCCGGGACTCTGGGAAACATTCAGTACTTC; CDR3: CASSIFSGTLGNIQYF
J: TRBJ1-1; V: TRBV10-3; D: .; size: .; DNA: TGTGCCATCAGACAGTACATGAACACTGAAGCTTTCTTT; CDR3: CAIRQYMNTEAFF
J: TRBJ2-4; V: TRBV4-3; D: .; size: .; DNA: TGCGCCAGCAGCCAAGATACCGAGGGCATTCAGTACTTC; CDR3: CASSQDTEGIQYF
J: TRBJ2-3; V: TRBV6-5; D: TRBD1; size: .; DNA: TGTGCCAGCAGTTACCCAACAGGGGGCACAGATACGCAGTATTTT; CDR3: CASSYPTGGTDTQYF
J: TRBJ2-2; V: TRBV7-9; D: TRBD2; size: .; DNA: TGTGCCAGCAGCCCGCGGGGGACCGGGGAGCTGTTTTTT; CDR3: CASSPRGTGELFF
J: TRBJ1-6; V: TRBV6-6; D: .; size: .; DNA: TGTGCCAGCAGTTACGAAGGGGCTCCCCTCCACTTT; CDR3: CASSYEGAPLHF
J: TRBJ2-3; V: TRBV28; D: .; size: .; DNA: TGTGCCAGCAGTATCCGGGGGAACACAGATACGCAGTATTTT; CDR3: CASSIRGNTDTQYF
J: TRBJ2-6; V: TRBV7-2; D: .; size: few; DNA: TGTGCCAGTCAGTCAGGGGTCAAGATCGGGGCCAACGTCCTGACTTTC; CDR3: CASQSGVKIGANVLTF
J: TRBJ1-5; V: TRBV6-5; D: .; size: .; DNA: TGTGCCAGCAGTTACTCGCGGAAAGGGGGCAATCAGCCCCAGCATTTT; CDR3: CASSYSRKGGNQPQHF
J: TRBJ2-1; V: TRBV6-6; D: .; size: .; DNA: TGTGCCAGCAGTTACACCCGGGGTGAGCAGTTCTTC; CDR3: CASSYTRGEQFF
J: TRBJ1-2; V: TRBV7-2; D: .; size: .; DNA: TGTGCCAGCAGCTTAGAAGGGCGGGGGGGCTACACCTTC; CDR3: CASSLEGRGGYTF
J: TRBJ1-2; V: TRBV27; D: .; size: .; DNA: TGTGCCAGCAGTCCGAGGTGGGAGGGGAACAATGGCTACACCTTC; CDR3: CASSPRWEGNNGYTF
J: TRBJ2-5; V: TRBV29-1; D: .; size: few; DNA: TGCAGCGTTGTGGCTAGCCGCCAAGAGACCCAGTACTTC; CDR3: CSVVASRQETQYF
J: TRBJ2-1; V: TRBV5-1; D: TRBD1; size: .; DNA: TGCGCCAGCAGCTTGAATACGGGACAGGGGATCTACAATGAGCAGTTCTTC; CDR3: CASSLNTGQGIYNEQFF
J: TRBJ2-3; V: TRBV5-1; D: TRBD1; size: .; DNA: TGCGCCAGCAGCACGGGACCGGGACAGGGGGGAAATACGCAGTATTTT; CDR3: CASSTGPGQGGNTQYF
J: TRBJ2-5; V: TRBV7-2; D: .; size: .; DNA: TGTGCCAGCAGCCAGGCGTCAGAGACCCAGTACTTC; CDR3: CASSQASETQYF
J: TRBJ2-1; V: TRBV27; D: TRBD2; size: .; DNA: TGTGCCAGCAGTTTAAGGGATCTAGCGGGGGGGAACAATGAGCAGTTCTTC; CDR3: CASSLRDLAGGNNEQFF
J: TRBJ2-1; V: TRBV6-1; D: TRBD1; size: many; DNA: TGTGCCAGCAGTGTTGACAGGGGGAATGAGCAGTTCTTC; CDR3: CASSVDRGNEQFF
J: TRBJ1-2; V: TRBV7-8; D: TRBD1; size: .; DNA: TGTGCCAGCAGCTCAGGGGGCATTGGCTACACCTTC; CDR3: CASSSGGIGYTF
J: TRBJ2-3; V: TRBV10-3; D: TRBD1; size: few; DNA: TGTGCCTCAAGACAGGGCGCAGATACGCAGTATTTT; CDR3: CASRQGADTQYF
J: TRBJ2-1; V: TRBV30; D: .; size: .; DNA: TGTGCCTTGACAGAGTACAATGAGCAGTTCTTC; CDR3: CALTEYNEQFF
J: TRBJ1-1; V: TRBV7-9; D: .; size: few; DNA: TGTGCCAGCAGCTTAGCTTTGTCAAAGGAGGGTGGCACTGAAGCTTTCTTT; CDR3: CASSLALSKEGGTEAFF
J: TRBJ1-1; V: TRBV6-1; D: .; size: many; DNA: TGTGCCAGCCGGGGAGGGCTCCTAGCTGAAGCTTTCTTT; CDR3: CASRGGLLAEAFF
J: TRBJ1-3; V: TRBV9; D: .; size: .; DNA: TGTGCCAGCAGCACCCGAGGAGACGACTCTGGAAACACCATATATTTT; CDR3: CASSTRGDDSGNTIYF
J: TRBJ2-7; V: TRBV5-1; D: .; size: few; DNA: TGCGCCAGCAGCTTCCGGTCCTCTTACGAGCAGTACTTC; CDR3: CASSFRSSYEQYF
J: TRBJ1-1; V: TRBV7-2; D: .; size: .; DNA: TGTGCCAGCAGCTTAGAGGGCAGGGGTTTTTCGACTGAAGCTTTCTTT; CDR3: CASSLEGRGFSTEAFF
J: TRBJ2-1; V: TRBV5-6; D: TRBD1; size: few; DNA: TGTGCCAGCAGCCCCGACAGGGGCCGAACCTTCTCCTACAATGAGCAGTTCTTC; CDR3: CASSPDRGRTFSYNEQFF
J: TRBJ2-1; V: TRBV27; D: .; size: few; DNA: TGTGCCAGCAGTTTATCTTACGGGGCCTACAATGAGCAGTTCTTC; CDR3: CASSLSYGAYNEQFF
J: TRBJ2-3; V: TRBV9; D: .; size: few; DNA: TGTGCCAGCAGCGTAGATTTCCGGGGCGGGCTAGGGGGAGATACGCAGTATTTT; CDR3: CASSVDFRGGLGGDTQYF
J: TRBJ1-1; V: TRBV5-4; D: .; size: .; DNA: TGTGCCAGCAGCTTGGTTGGCGGGAACACTGAAGCTTTCTTT; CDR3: CASSLVGGNTEAFF
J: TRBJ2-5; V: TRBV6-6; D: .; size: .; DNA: TGTGCCAGCAGTTATAAGGCTAGCGCCCCTAAAGAGACCCAGTACTTC; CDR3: CASSYKASAPKETQYF
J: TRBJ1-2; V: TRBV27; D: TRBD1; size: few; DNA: TGTGCCAGCAGGGGACAGGGGTACTATGGCTACACCTTC; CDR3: CASRGQGYYGYTF
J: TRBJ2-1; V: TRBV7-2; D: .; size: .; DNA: TGTGCCAGCAGCATAACTAGCCGGAAAGGCAATGAGCAGTTCTTC; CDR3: CASSITSRKGNEQFF
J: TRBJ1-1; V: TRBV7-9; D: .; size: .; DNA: TGTGCCAGCAGCGGAGGGGGGGGGCTGAACACTGAAGCTTTCTTT; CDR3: CASSGGGGLNTEAFF
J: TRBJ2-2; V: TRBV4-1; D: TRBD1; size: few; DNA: TGCGCCAGCAGCCAAGGCCAGGGGGCCGGGGAGCTGTTTTTT; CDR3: CASSQGQGAGELFF
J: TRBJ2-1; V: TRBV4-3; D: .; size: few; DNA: TGCGCCAGCAGCCAAGGAGCGTTCGGGCGGCGGGATGAGCAGTTCTTC; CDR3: CASSQGAFGRRDEQFF
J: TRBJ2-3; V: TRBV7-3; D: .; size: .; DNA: TGTGCCAGCAGCTCCTATTCGAGCACAGATACGCAGTATTTT; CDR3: CASSSYSSTDTQYF
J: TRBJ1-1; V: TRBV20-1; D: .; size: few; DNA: TGCAGTCCAGCGGAAGGATCTGAAGCTTTCTTT; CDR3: CSPAEGSEAFF
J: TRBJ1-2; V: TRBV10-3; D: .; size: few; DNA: TGTGCCATCACCGGGGACGGGGGCTATGGCTACACCTTC; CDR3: CAITGDGGYGYTF
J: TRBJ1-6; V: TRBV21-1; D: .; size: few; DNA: TGTGCCAGCAGCTTGGGGGCAGATTCACCCCTCCACTTT; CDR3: CASSLGADSPLHF